This TCR beta chain stems from a study of tumor-infiltrating lymphocytes in primary liver carcinoma. Study-wide results and caveats: Relative to blood, tumors carried a significantly larger fraction of the repertoire in their top 250 clones (p = 0.039). Between tumor regions, pairs overlapped more than tumor-adjacent and tumor-blood pairs did.

This CDR3 is built from 12 residues. On this clonotype itself: Its target is unknown. An end of the junction differs from the germline gene, which may be a read error.

The source material, roughly 18-30 mg of unsorted bulk tissue, was used to co-extract RNA and DNA. Making TCR beta cDNA involved 400 to 600 ng total RNA and a constant-region primer. Three nested multiplex PCR rounds, a slightly modified ARM-PCR, produced the libraries for TCR beta. The first two PCR rounds used TRBV1-TRBV30 forward primers with a C-beta reverse primer, 9 to 11 cycles each. One entry per CDR3 protein, called by TCRdb with MiXCR from the multiplex PCR reads. The repertoire includes approximately 88,000 distinct CDR3 sequences, around 68% of them detected once, and roughly 30% sits in the top ten.

The chain joins TRBV12-3 or TRBV12-4 to TRBJ2-1, with D uncertain. The receptor was derived from a man aged 35 to 55 with primary liver carcinoma and hepatitis B virus infection. Material for sequencing was tumor-adjacent normal liver tissue. The CDR3 bases are TGTGCCAGTAGTCCTTTGTTCAGTGAGCAGTTATTC. Translating gives CASSPLFSEQLF.